This entry features one T cell receptor beta chain sequence. Antigen unknown. This sample is drawn from a study of response to subunit inactivated influenza vaccine. TCRdb independently ran MiXCR on the RT-PCR reads; one entry per CDR3 protein. The table lists 400,000 to 550,000 distinct CDR3 sequences, less than 30% of them singletons, with approximately 2% in the top ten. Regarding the study as a whole: That few new T cells are recruited by each seasonal influenza vaccination was the authors' suggestion.

Sequencing used CD4+ T cells sorted from PBMCs, obtained around 5 days after vaccination. The TCR originated in a man aged 45-65 years who received an inactivated influenza vaccine.

CDR3 DNA sequence: TGTGCCAGCAAGCGCCTACAGGGGTCCGGGGAGCTGTTTTTT. This gives the protein CASKRLQGSGELFF. The chain employs TRBV7-9 and TRBJ2-2; TRBD1 matches at 7 bases. Per the germline V gene, CDR1 is SEHNR and CDR2 is FQNEAQ (reference sequence). The ends lost 7 bases at V and 6 bases at J; junction bases unmatched: 8. This CDR3 region has 14 residues.